Here is one T cell receptor (beta chain) with its context. In the original workflow: It was from reference gene primer amplification that nucleated cell counts were estimated. The table came from immunoSEQ multiplex PCR; TCRdb's copy has only in-frame clones and leaves some out. The DNA was the basis for D and trimming; V, J and clone size are from that table. The sample consists of fewer than 300,000 clones, around nine tenths of them appearing once. This record belongs to a study of blood T cell repertoires in COVID-19. Study-wide background: COVID-19 samples from acute and convalescent phases originated in the United States, Italy and Spain.

Unmatched junction bases numbered 5, after V lost 6 bases and J lost 2 bases. Germline V gene sequence: CDR1 SEHNR, CDR2 FQNEAQ (reference sequence). The CDR3 loop spans 14 amino acids. V gene TRBV7-9 combines with J gene TRBJ2-3; 7 bases fit TRBD2. This clonotype was obtained from a man younger than 45 with acute or convalescent COVID-19. Sequencing used peripheral blood. CDR3 DNA: TGTGCCAGCAGTCGTAGCGGGTCCACAGATACGCAGTATTTT. Protein: CASSRSGSTDTQYF. Combining the CDR3 with reference TRBV7-9 and TRBJ2-3 gives the whole variable domain DTGVSQNPRHKITKRGQNVTFRCDPISEHNRLYWYRQTLGQGPEFLTYFQNEAQLEKSRLLSDRFSAERPKGSFSTLEIQRTEQGDSAMYLCASSRSGSTDTQYFGPGTRLTVL.